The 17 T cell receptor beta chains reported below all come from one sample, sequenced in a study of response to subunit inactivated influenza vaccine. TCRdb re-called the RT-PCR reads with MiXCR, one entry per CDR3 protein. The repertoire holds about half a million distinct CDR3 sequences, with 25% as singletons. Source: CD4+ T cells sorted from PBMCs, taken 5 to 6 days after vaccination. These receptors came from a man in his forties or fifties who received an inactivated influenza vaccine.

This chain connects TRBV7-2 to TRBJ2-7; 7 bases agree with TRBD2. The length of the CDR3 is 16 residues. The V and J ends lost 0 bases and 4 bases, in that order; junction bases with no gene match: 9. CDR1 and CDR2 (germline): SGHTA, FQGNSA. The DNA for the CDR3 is TGTGCCAGCAGCTTAGCCCTAGCGGTAGTGGTGTACGAGCAGTACTTC. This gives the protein CASSLALAVVVYEQYF.

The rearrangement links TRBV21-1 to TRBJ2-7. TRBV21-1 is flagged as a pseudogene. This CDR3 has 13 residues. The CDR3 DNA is TGTGCCAGCAGGACACCAGAATTGGACGAGCAGTACTTC. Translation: CASRTPELDEQYF.

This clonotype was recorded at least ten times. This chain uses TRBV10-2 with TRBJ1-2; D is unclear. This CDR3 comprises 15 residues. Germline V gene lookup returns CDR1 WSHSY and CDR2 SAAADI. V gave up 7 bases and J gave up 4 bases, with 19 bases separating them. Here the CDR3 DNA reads TGCGCCAGCACCCTCCTCTTCGGGGTGGGCTATGGCTACACCTTC. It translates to CASTLLFGVGYGYTF.

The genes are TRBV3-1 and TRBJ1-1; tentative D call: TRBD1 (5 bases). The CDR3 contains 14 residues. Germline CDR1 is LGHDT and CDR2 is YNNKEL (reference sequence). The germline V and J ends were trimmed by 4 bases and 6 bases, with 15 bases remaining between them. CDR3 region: CASSRRDGGPEAFF. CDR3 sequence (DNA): TGTGCCAGCAGCCGGAGAGATGGGGGACCTGAAGCTTTCTTT.

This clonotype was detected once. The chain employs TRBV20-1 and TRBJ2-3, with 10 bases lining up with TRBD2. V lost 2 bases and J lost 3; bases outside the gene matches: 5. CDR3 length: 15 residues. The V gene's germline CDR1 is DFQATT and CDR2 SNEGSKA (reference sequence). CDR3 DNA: TGCAGTGCTAGAATAGCGGGAGGTGCGACAGATACGCAGTATTTT. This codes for CSARIAGGATDTQYF.

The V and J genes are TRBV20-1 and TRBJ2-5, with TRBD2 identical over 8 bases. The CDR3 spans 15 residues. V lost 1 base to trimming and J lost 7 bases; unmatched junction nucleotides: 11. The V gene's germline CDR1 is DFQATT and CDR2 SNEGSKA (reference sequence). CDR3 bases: TGCAGTGCTAGAGGGGTTAGCGGGAATTGGGGGACCCAGTACTTC. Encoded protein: CSARGVSGNWGTQYF.

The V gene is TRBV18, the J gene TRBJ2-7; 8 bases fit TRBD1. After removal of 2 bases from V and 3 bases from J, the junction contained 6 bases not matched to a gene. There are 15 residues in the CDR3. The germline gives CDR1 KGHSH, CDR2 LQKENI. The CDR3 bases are TGTGCCAGCTCACCAACGACAGGGGACAGCTACGAGCAGTACTTC. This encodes CASSPTTGDSYEQYF.

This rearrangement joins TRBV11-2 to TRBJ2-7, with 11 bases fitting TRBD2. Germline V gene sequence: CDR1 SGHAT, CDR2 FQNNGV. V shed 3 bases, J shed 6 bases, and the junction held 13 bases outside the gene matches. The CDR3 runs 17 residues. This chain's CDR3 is CASSLGLAAIPSGEQYF. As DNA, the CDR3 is TGTGCCAGCAGCTTGGGACTAGCGGCGATCCCGTCGGGCGAGCAGTACTTC.

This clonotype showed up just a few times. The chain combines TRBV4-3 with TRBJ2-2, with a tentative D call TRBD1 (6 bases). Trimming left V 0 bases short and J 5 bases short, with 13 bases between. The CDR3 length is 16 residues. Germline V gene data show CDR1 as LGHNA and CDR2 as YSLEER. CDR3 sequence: CASSQDVRGPTGELFF. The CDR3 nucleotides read TGCGCCAGCAGCCAAGACGTCAGGGGACCGACCGGGGAGCTGTTTTTT.

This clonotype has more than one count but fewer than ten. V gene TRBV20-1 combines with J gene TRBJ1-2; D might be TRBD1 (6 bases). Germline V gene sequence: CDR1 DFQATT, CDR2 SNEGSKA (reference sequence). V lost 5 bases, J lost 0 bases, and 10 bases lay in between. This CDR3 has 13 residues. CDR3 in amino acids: CSAAGEANYGYTF. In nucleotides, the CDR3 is TGCAGTGCTGCAGGGGAAGCTAACTATGGCTACACCTTC.

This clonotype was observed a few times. This chain's CDR3 is CASRLPARRGRETQYF. CDR3 sequence (DNA): TGTGCCAGCAGACTGCCGGCCCGTCGCGGAAGAGAGACCCAGTACTTC. The chain uses TRBV11-2 and TRBJ2-5; no firm D call. V lost 6 bases and J 4 bases, leaving 21 bases between the germline ends. This CDR3 has 16 residues. Germline CDR1 reads SGHAT; CDR2 reads FQNNGV. Based on the CDR3 plus reference TRBV11-2 and TRBJ2-5, the full variable domain is EAGVAQSPRYKIIEKRQSVAFWCNPISGHATLYWYQQILGQGPKLLIQFQNNGVVDDSQLPKDRFSAERLKGVDSTLKIQPAKLEDSAVYLCASRLPARRGRETQYFGPGTRLLVL.

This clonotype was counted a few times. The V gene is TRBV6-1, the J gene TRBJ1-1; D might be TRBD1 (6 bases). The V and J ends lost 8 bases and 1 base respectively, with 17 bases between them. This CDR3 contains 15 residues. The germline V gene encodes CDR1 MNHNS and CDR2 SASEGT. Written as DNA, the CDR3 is TGTGCCAGCTTCCCGGTAGGACAGAAGAACACTGAAGCTTTCTTT. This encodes CASFPVGQKNTEAFF.

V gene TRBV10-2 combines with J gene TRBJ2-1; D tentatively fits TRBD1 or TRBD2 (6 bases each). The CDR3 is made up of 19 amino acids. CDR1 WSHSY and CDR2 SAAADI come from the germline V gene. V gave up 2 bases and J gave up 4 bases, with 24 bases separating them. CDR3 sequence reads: CASSEPGTQWGHPYNEQFF. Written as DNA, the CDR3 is TGCGCCAGCAGTGAGCCCGGGACTCAATGGGGGCACCCTTACAATGAGCAGTTCTTC.

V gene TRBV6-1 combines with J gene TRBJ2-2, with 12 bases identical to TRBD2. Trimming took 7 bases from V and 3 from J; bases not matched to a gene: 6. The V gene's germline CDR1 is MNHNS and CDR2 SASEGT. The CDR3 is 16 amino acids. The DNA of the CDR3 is TGTGCCAGCAAGCTAGGACTAGCGGGATACACCGGGGAGCTGTTTTTT. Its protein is CASKLGLAGYTGELFF.

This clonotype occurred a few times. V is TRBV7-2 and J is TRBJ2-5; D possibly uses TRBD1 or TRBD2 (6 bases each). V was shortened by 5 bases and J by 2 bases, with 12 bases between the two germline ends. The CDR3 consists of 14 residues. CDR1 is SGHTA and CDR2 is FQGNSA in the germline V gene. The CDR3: CASSLGGMQETQYF. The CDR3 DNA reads TGTGCCAGCAGCCTAGGGGGGATGCAAGAGACCCAGTACTTC.

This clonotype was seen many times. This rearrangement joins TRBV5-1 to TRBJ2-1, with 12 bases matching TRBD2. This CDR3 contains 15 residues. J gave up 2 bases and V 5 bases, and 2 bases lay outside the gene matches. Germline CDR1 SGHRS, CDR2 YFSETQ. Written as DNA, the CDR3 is TGCGCCAGCAGTTGGACTAGCGGGACCTACAATGAGCAGTTCTTC. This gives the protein CASSWTSGTYNEQFF.

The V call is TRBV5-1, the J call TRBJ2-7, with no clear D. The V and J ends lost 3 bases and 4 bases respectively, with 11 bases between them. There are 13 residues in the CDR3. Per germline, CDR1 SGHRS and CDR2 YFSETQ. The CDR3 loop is CASSSGSVYEQYF. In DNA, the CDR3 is TGCGCCAGCAGCTCCGGAAGTGTGTACGAGCAGTACTTC.